This TCR beta chain was recorded in a study of response to subunit inactivated influenza vaccine. V gave up 5 bases and J gave up 5 bases, with 12 bases separating them. CDR1 and CDR2 (germline): LGHDT, YNNKEL (reference sequence). This CDR3 is 13 amino acids long. In the case of this clonotype: Its antigen remains unknown.

TCRdb called the RT-PCR reads again in MiXCR, with one record for every CDR3 protein. The data contain around 300,000 distinct CDR3 sequences, about 20% of them singletons. Study results and caveats: There was a suggestion from the authors that each seasonal influenza vaccination recruits few new T cells.

The sequence came from a man between 50 and 70 years old who received an inactivated influenza vaccine. Sample: PBMCs from blood, taken less than 22 months after vaccination. The V call is TRBV3-1, the J call TRBJ1-1; tentatively, D is TRBD1 (6 bases). This CDR3 reads CASSNRAGTEAFF. DNA for the CDR3: TGTGCCAGCAGCAACAGGGCCGGGACTGAAGCTTTCTTT.